This is a list of T cell receptor beta chains from one sample in a study of blood T cells in healthy people across ages. A single record per CDR3 protein comes from TCRdb applying MiXCR to the 5' RACE reads. The sample has about 650,000 distinct CDR3 sequences, roughly 32% seen once. The sequenced material came from blood. These receptors were collected from a woman of 80 years or more in good health. CDR3s include the opening cysteine and the closing phenylalanine or tryptophan. D genes are given only for firm matches. Size values are once, few and many counts, or a class for expanded clones, and some rows have none.

V gene	D gene	clone size	J gene	CDR3 protein	CDR3 DNA
TRBV11-2	TRBD2	few	TRBJ2-3	CASSLGVLAGGGDTQYF	TGTGCCAGCAGCTTAGGGGTACTAGCGGGGGGGGGAGATACGCAGTATTTT
TRBV6-1	NA	many	TRBJ1-2	CASSDIYGGNYGYTF	TGTGCCAGCAGTGATATTTATGGGGGTAACTATGGCTACACCTTC
TRBV6-1	NA	few	TRBJ1-5	CASSLRQSNQPQHF	TGTGCCAGCAGCCTAAGACAAAGCAATCAGCCCCAGCATTTT
TRBV9	NA	many	TRBJ2-1	CASSVDLSGEQFF	TGTGCCAGCAGCGTAGACTTATCAGGTGAGCAGTTCTTC
TRBV2	NA	NA	TRBJ1-1	CASRLRTANTEAFF	TGTGCCAGCAGGCTCCGGACGGCTAACACTGAAGCTTTCTTT
TRBV4-3	NA	many	TRBJ2-7	CASSLGGRDEQYF	TGCGCCAGCAGCCTCGGGGGGCGCGACGAGCAGTACTTC
TRBV11-1	NA	many	TRBJ2-5	CASSLRAGREQETQYF	TGTGCCAGCAGCTTACGGGCAGGGAGAGAACAAGAGACCCAGTACTTC
TRBV5-6	NA	NA	TRBJ1-1	CASSLVGEQLNTEAFF	TGTGCCAGCAGCTTGGTGGGGGAACAGTTGAACACTGAAGCTTTCTTT
TRBV6-1	NA	few	TRBJ2-3	CASSEWSGGGTDTQYF	TGTGCCAGTAGTGAATGGTCGGGCGGAGGCACAGATACGCAGTATTTT
TRBV18	NA	many	TRBJ2-7	CASSPDDLSEQYF	TGTGCCAGCTCACCTGATGACCTCTCCGAGCAGTACTTC
TRBV11-1	NA	many	TRBJ2-3	CASSFSTGSSTDTQYF	TGTGCCAGCAGCTTCTCGACAGGCTCTAGCACAGATACGCAGTATTTT
TRBV30	NA	NA	TRBJ1-2	CAWSTISYTF	TGTGCCTGGAGTACTATAAGCTACACCTTC
TRBV3-1	TRBD1	NA	TRBJ1-1	CASSQSDRNAEAFF	TGTGCCAGCAGCCAGTCGGACAGGAACGCTGAAGCTTTCTTT
TRBV7-9	NA	few	TRBJ1-5	CASRGESGNQPQHF	TGTGCCAGCAGGGGGGAGTCTGGGAATCAGCCCCAGCATTTT
TRBV4-2	TRBD2	NA	TRBJ2-1	CASSQHGTSGGSNEQFF	TGTGCCAGCAGCCAACATGGGACCAGCGGGGGTAGCAATGAGCAGTTCTTC
TRBV6-1	NA	many	TRBJ2-3	CASSGRDSSTDTQYF	TGTGCCAGCAGTGGCCGAGACAGTTCCACAGATACGCAGTATTTT
TRBV7-2	NA	many	TRBJ1-2	CASSLATDYGYTF	TGTGCCAGCAGCTTAGCGACAGACTATGGCTACACCTTC
TRBV5-5	NA	many	TRBJ1-4	CASSPTPRDEKLFF	TGTGCCAGCAGCCCCACTCCCCGGGACGAAAAACTGTTTTTT
TRBV2	NA	many	TRBJ2-7	CASTLSLEPATYEQYF	TGTGCCAGCACCCTCAGTTTGGAGCCGGCGACCTACGAGCAGTACTTC
TRBV7-3	NA	many	TRBJ2-5	CASSARFGYGETQYF	TGTGCCAGCAGCGCCCGGTTCGGGTATGGGGAGACCCAGTACTTC
TRBV2	NA	NA	TRBJ1-4	CASSQNGAGEKLFF	TGTGCCAGCAGCCAAAACGGGGCGGGGGAAAAACTGTTTTTT
TRBV25-1	TRBD1	many	TRBJ2-6	CASSEVNRGSGANVLTF	TGTGCCAGCAGTGAGGTGAACAGGGGTTCTGGGGCCAACGTCCTGACTTTC
TRBV6-6	NA	NA	TRBJ1-2	CASAGNYDYTF	TGTGCCAGCGCAGGAAACTATGACTACACCTTC
TRBV6-6	NA	many	TRBJ1-2	CASSRGPYGYTF	TGTGCCAGCAGCCGCGGCCCCTATGGCTACACCTTC
TRBV12-3/TRBV12-4	NA	NA	TRBJ2-1	CASSFIPSRRFF	TGTGCCAGCAGTTTTATCCCTAGCCGCCGGTTCTTC
TRBV9	TRBD1	few	TRBJ2-1	CASSAGQGAYNEQFF	TGTGCCAGCAGCGCTGGACAGGGGGCGTACAATGAGCAGTTCTTC
TRBV25-1	TRBD1	many	TRBJ2-1	CASSAPPGQDYYNEQFF	TGTGCCAGCAGCGCCCCCCCAGGACAGGATTACTACAATGAGCAGTTCTTC
TRBV9	TRBD1	many	TRBJ1-1	CASSVGQGTEAFF	TGTGCCAGCTCAGTCGGACAGGGCACTGAAGCTTTCTTT
TRBV3-1	NA	many	TRBJ1-2	CASSQEVLSYGYTF	TGTGCCAGCAGCCAAGAGGTGCTGAGCTATGGCTACACCTTC
TRBV19	TRBD1	few	TRBJ2-5	CASSTPTGVGETQYF	TGTGCCAGTAGTACACCGACAGGGGTGGGAGAGACCCAGTACTTC
TRBV12-3/TRBV12-4	NA	NA	TRBJ1-6	CASSWGYDNSPLHF	TGTGCCAGCAGTTGGGGGTACGATAATTCACCCCTCCACTTT
TRBV30	NA	NA	TRBJ1-1	CAWRQRMNTEAFF	TGTGCCTGGAGGCAGAGGATGAACACTGAAGCTTTCTTT
TRBV12-5	NA	NA	TRBJ1-2	CASGLFRSRGWGYTF	TGTGCTAGTGGTTTGTTTCGCTCACGGGGGTGGGGCTACACCTTC
TRBV6-1	NA	few	TRBJ1-1	CASSEFQANTEAFF	TGTGCCAGCAGTGAATTCCAGGCGAATACTGAAGCTTTCTTT
TRBV5-1	TRBD1	NA	TRBJ2-7	CASSLVQGASYEQYF	TGCGCCAGCAGCTTGGTTCAGGGGGCTAGTTACGAGCAGTACTTC
TRBV15	NA	many	TRBJ1-4	CATSRDSERSGGELFF	TGTGCCACCAGCAGAGATTCAGAACGGTCCGGGGGGGAACTGTTTTTT
TRBV25-1	NA	NA	TRBJ2-2	CASSEYWGENTGELFF	TGTGCCAGCAGTGAATATTGGGGGGAAAACACCGGGGAGCTGTTTTTT
TRBV12-3/TRBV12-4	TRBD1	many	TRBJ2-7	CASSRGQRPYEQYF	TGTGCCAGCAGCCGGGGACAGAGACCCTACGAGCAGTACTTC